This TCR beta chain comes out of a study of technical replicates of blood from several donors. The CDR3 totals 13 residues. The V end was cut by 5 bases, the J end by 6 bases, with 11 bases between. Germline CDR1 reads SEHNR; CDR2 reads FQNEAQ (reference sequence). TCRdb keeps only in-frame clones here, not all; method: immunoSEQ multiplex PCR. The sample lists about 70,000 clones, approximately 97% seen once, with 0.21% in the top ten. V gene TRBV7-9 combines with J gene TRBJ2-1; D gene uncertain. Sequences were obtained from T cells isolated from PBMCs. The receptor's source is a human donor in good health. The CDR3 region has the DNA TGTGCCAGCAGCCTAACCCAAGTCAATGAGCAGTTCTTC. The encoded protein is CASSLTQVNEQFF.